This T cell receptor (beta chain) derives from a study of blood T cell repertoires in COVID-19. About the research overall: Both acute and convalescent COVID-19 samples were obtained from the United States, Italy and Spain.

The CDR3 has 15 residues. The V and J ends lost 0 bases and 1 base respectively, with 9 bases between them. From germline, CDR1 is MGHRA and CDR2 YSYEKL. Sequencing used immunoSEQ multiplex PCR; TCRdb keeps in-frame clones, though not all of them. Of about 140,000 clones listed, 80% to 85% were seen once; the top ten hold around 4%. The count of this clone is one. Sequencing was performed on peripheral blood. The chain joins TRBV4-1 to TRBJ1-2, with D hard to call. The source is a woman aged 55-70 years with acute or convalescent COVID-19. In DNA, the CDR3 is TGCGCCAGCAGCCAAGATCCACAGAGTAACTATGGCTACACCTTC. It translates to CASSQDPQSNYGYTF.